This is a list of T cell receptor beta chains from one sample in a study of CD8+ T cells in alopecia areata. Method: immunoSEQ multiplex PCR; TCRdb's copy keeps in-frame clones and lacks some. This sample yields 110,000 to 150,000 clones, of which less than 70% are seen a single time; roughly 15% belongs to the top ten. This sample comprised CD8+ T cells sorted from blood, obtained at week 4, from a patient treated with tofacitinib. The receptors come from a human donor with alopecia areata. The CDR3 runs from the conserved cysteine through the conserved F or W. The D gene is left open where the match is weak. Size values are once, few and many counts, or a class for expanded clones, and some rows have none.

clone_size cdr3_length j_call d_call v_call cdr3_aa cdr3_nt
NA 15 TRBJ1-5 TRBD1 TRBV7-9 CASSRSGTENQPQHF TGTGCCAGCAGCCGCTCCGGGACAGAAAATCAGCCCCAGCATTTT
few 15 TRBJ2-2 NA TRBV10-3 CAISERSGATGELFF TGTGCCATCAGTGAACGGTCCGGGGCTACCGGGGAGCTGTTTTTT
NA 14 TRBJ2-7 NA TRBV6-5 CASSYSPGTYEQYF TGTGCCAGCAGTTACTCGCCAGGGACCTACGAGCAGTACTTC
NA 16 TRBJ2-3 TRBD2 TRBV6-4 CASSDSTSGGADTQYF TGTGCCAGCAGTGACTCCACTAGCGGGGGAGCAGATACGCAGTATTTT
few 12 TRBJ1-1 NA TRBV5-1 CASSLQGAEAFF TGCGCCAGCAGCTTGCAGGGAGCTGAAGCTTTCTTT
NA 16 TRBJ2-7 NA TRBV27 CASSPSSGPTFYEQYF TGTGCCAGCAGTCCCTCCTCGGGACCCACTTTCTACGAGCAGTACTTC
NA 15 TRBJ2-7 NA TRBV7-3 CASSLGPGLSWEQYF TGTGCCAGCAGCTTAGGACCGGGACTGTCTTGGGAGCAGTACTTC
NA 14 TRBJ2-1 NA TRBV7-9 CASPSGALYNEQFF TGTGCCAGCCCCTCGGGGGCGCTATACAATGAGCAGTTCTTC
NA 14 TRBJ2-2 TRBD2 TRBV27 CASSVTSPAGELFF TGTGCCAGCAGTGTGACTAGCCCGGCCGGGGAGCTGTTTTTT
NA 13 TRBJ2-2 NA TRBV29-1 CSSGGGNTGELFF TGCAGCTCTGGGGGAGGGAACACCGGGGAGCTGTTTTTT
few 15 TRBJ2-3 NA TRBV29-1 CSVEETESKLNTQYF TGCAGCGTTGAAGAGACAGAAAGTAAGCTAAATACGCAGTATTTT
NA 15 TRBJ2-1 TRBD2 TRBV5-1 CASSSERGPGNEQFF TGCGCCAGCAGCTCTGAGCGGGGGCCCGGCAATGAGCAGTTCTTC
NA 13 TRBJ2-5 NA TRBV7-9 CASSSGLEETQYF TGTGCCAGCAGCTCGGGACTGGAAGAGACCCAGTACTTC
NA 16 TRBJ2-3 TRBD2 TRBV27 CASSFKRGGLTDTQYF TGTGCCAGCAGTTTCAAGCGGGGGGGCCTGACAGATACGCAGTATTTT
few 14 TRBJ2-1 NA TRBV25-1 CASSELESGNEQFF TGTGCCAGCAGTGAATTAGAAAGCGGCAATGAGCAGTTCTTC
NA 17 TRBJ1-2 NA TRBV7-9 CASSSIPGHSLDYGYTF TGTGCCAGCAGCTCAATCCCGGGACACTCCCTAGACTATGGCTACACCTTC
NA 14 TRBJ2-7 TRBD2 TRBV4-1 CASSRAGGSYEQYF TGCGCCAGCAGCCGCGCGGGAGGATCCTACGAGCAGTACTTC
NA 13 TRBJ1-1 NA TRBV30 CAWSVVQNTEAFF TGTGCCTGGAGTGTCGTACAGAACACTGAAGCTTTCTTT
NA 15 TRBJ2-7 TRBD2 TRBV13 CASSPRGEGPYEQYF TGTGCCAGCAGCCCCCGGGGGGAAGGGCCCTACGAGCAGTACTTC
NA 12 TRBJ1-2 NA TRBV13 CASSLGGYGYTF TGTGCCAGCAGCTTAGGGGGTTATGGCTACACCTTC
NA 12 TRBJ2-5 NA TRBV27 CASSLPGETQYF TGTGCCAGCAGTTTACCGGGGGAGACCCAGTACTTC
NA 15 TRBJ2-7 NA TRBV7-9 CASSLGLTGEREQYF TGTGCCAGCAGCTTGGGGTTAACGGGGGAGCGGGAGCAGTACTTC
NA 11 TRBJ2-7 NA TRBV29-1 CSVEVGYEQYF TGCAGCGTTGAGGTCGGTTACGAGCAGTACTTC
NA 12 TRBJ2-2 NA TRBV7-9 CASSLDTGELFF TGTGCCAGCAGCCTCGACACCGGGGAGCTGTTTTTT
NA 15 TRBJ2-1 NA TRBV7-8 CASSLLRGPDNEQFF TGTGCCAGCAGCTTGCTCAGGGGCCCTGACAATGAGCAGTTCTTC
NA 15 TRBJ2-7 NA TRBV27 CASSFGAGESYEQYF TGTGCCAGCAGTTTCGGGGCAGGGGAATCCTACGAGCAGTACTTC
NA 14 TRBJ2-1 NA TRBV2 CASSERGPYNEQFF TGTGCCAGCAGTGAAAGGGGTCCATACAATGAGCAGTTCTTC
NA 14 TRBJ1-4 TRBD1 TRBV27 CASSVTGAGEKLFF TGTGCCAGCAGTGTGACAGGGGCTGGAGAAAAACTGTTTTTT
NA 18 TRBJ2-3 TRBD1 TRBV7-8 CASSLSTGGLLSTDTQYF TGTGCCAGCAGCCTTAGCACAGGGGGCTTGTTGAGCACAGATACGCAGTATTTT
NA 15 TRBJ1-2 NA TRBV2 CASSPAGGRLSGYTF TGTGCCAGCTCCCCAGCCGGGGGGCGCCTCAGTGGCTACACCTTC
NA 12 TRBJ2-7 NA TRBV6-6 CASSTGTYEQYF TGTGCCAGCAGTACCGGGACCTACGAGCAGTACTTC
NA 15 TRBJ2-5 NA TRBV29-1 CSVDSPTAWSETQYF TGCAGCGTTGATTCCCCCACGGCATGGTCGGAGACCCAGTACTTC
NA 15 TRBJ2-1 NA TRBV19 CASSTRDLPRYEQFF TGTGCCAGTAGTACCCGGGACCTCCCCCGGTATGAGCAGTTCTTC
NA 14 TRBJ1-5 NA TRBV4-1 CASSQETAGQPQHF TGCGCCAGCAGCCAAGAGACAGCCGGGCAGCCCCAGCATTTT
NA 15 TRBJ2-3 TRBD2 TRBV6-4 CASSDMASGADTQYF TGTGCCAGCAGTGATATGGCTAGCGGGGCAGATACGCAGTATTTT
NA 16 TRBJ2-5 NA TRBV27 CASSLGPGANQETQYF TGTGCCAGCAGTTTAGGGCCGGGGGCGAACCAAGAGACCCAGTACTTC
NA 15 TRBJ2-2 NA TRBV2 CASSGQLTNTGELFF TGTGCCAGCAGTGGGCAGCTGACGAACACCGGGGAGCTGTTTTTT
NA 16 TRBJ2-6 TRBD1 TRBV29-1 CSVVGQGDSGANVLTF TGCAGCGTTGTAGGACAGGGAGACTCTGGGGCCAACGTCCTGACTTTC
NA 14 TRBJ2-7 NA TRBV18 CASSPKGQGREQYF TGTGCCAGCTCACCAAAGGGGCAGGGGAGAGAGCAGTACTTC
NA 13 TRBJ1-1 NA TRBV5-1 CASSSTGDTEAFF TGCGCCAGCAGCTCCACCGGGGACACTGAAGCTTTCTTT
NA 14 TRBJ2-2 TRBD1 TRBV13 CASSLITGAGELFF TGTGCCAGCAGCTTAATTACAGGGGCCGGGGAGCTGTTTTTT
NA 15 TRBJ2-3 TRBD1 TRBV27 CASRDWGQSTDTQYF TGTGCCAGCAGAGACTGGGGACAGAGCACAGATACGCAGTATTTT
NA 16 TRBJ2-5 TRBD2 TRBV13 CASSLRLAGAEETQYF TGTGCCAGCAGCTTAAGGCTAGCGGGGGCGGAAGAGACCCAGTACTTC
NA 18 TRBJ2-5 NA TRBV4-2 CASSVTLGEGAFQETQYF TGTGCCAGCAGCGTAACCTTGGGTGAAGGGGCTTTCCAAGAGACCCAGTACTTC
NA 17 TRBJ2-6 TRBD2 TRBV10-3 CATGTSGGNSGANVLTF TGTGCCACCGGGACTAGCGGGGGGAACTCTGGGGCCAACGTCCTGACTTTC
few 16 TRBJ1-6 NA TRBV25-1 CASSELGVRDNSPLHF TGTGCCAGCAGTGAATTAGGGGTTCGGGATAATTCACCCCTCCACTTT
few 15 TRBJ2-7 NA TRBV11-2 CASSRLLGASYEQYF TGTGCCAGCAGCCGGTTGTTGGGGGCCTCCTACGAGCAGTACTTC
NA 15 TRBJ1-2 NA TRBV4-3 CASSQEAGQPYGYTF TGCGCCAGCAGCCAAGAGGCAGGGCAGCCCTATGGCTACACCTTC
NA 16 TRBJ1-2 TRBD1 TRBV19 CASSIAGTGEIYGYTF TGTGCCAGTAGTATCGCCGGGACAGGGGAAATCTATGGCTACACCTTC
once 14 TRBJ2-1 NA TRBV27 CASSFTGSGREQFF TGTGCCAGCAGTTTCACAGGATCTGGACGTGAGCAGTTCTTC
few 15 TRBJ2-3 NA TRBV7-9 CASSFRGGTPDTQYF TGTGCCAGCAGCTTTCGTGGGGGAACCCCAGATACGCAGTATTTT
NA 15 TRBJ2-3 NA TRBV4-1 CASSTRQASTDTQYF TGCGCCAGCAGCACTCGACAGGCTAGCACAGATACGCAGTATTTT
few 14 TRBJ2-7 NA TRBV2 CASSDWSESYEQYF TGTGCCAGCAGTGATTGGTCGGAGTCCTACGAGCAGTACTTC
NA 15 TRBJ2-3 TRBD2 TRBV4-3 CASSQDLTSGGTQYF TGCGCCAGCAGCCAAGATCTGACTAGCGGGGGTACGCAGTATTTT
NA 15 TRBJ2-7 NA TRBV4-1 CASSQDSAVSDEQYF TGCGCCAGCAGCCAAGATTCGGCAGTGTCTGACGAGCAGTACTTC
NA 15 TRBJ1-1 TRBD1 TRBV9 CASSDGQAGNTEAFF TGTGCCAGCAGCGATGGACAGGCGGGGAACACTGAAGCTTTCTTT
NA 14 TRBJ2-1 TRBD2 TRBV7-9 CASSLAGGNNEQFF TGTGCCAGCAGCTTAGCGGGGGGGAACAATGAGCAGTTCTTC
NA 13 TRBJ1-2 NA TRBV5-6 CASSSDSNYGYTF TGTGCCAGCAGCTCCGACAGTAACTATGGCTACACCTTC
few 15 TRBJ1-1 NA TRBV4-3 CASSQGGGLGTEAFF TGCGCCAGCAGCCAAGGGGGCGGGCTGGGCACTGAAGCTTTCTTT
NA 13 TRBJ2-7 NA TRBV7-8 CASSSHSTYEQYF TGTGCCAGCAGCTCCCACTCTACCTACGAGCAGTACTTC